Listed below are T cell receptor beta chains from one sample, sequenced in a study of blood T cell repertoires in COVID-19. Libraries were prepared by immunoSEQ multiplex PCR; TCRdb keeps only in-frame clonotypes and omits some of them. The sample consists of some 270,000 clones, about 84% of them appearing once. Sequencing was done on a sample of peripheral blood. The receptors shown here come from an elderly woman with COVID-19, enrolled during active disease. CDR3s include the opening cysteine and the closing phenylalanine or tryptophan. The order of the fields is CDR3 DNA, CDR3 protein, clone size, J gene, V gene, D gene. D genes are given only for firm matches. Not every row has a clone size; where given, it reads once, few, many or a size class.

CDR3 DNA: TGTGCCAGCAGCCGGGGGGGAGGGAACCAGCAGTACTTC
CDR3 protein: CASSRGGGNQQYF
clone size: .
J gene: TRBJ2-7
V gene: TRBV7-8
D gene: TRBD2

CDR3 DNA: TGTGCCAGCTCACCTCGACAGGGGGATATTCATAACTATGGCTACACCTTC
CDR3 protein: CASSPRQGDIHNYGYTF
clone size: .
J gene: TRBJ1-2
V gene: TRBV18
D gene: TRBD1

CDR3 DNA: TGTGCCAGCACCTCAAGGGCCCGGGAAAACTCCTACGAGCAGTACTTC
CDR3 protein: CASTSRARENSYEQYF
clone size: .
J gene: TRBJ2-7
V gene: TRBV21-1
D gene: .

CDR3 DNA: TGTGCCAGCAGCGTAGGGCCAGCCGGGGATACGCAGTATTTT
CDR3 protein: CASSVGPAGDTQYF
clone size: .
J gene: TRBJ2-3
V gene: TRBV9
D gene: .

CDR3 DNA: TGCAGCGTTGATCAGGGCACAGATACGCAGTATTTT
CDR3 protein: CSVDQGTDTQYF
clone size: .
J gene: TRBJ2-3
V gene: TRBV29-1
D gene: .

CDR3 DNA: TGCGCCAGCAGATTGAGCGGGTCCTACAATGAGCAGTTCTTC
CDR3 protein: CASRLSGSYNEQFF
clone size: .
J gene: TRBJ2-1
V gene: TRBV5-1
D gene: .

CDR3 DNA: TGTGCCAGCGAGGGGACAGGGAGACAGCCCCAGCATTTT
CDR3 protein: CASEGTGRQPQHF
clone size: few
J gene: TRBJ1-5
V gene: TRBV2
D gene: TRBD1

CDR3 DNA: TGTGCCATCAGTGTGGGCTCCCATGAGCAGTTCTTC
CDR3 protein: CAISVGSHEQFF
clone size: .
J gene: TRBJ2-1
V gene: TRBV10-3
D gene: .

CDR3 DNA: TGTGCCAGCAGCTCCGGGACACCAGATACGCAGTATTTT
CDR3 protein: CASSSGTPDTQYF
clone size: .
J gene: TRBJ2-3
V gene: TRBV7-2
D gene: .

CDR3 DNA: TGTGCCAGCAGCCAAGACCCGTTTAGCACAGATACGCAGTATTTT
CDR3 protein: CASSQDPFSTDTQYF
clone size: .
J gene: TRBJ2-3
V gene: TRBV3-1/TRBV3-2
D gene: .

CDR3 DNA: TGTGCCAGCAGCTTACCACAGGGGGAGAGCTTTGGCTATGGCTACACCTTC
CDR3 protein: CASSLPQGESFGYGYTF
clone size: .
J gene: TRBJ1-2
V gene: TRBV5-4
D gene: TRBD1

CDR3 DNA: TGTGCCAGTAGTCTAACAGGGGGCCTAAACACCGGGGAGCTGTTTTTT
CDR3 protein: CASSLTGGLNTGELFF
clone size: once
J gene: TRBJ2-2
V gene: TRBV19
D gene: TRBD1

CDR3 DNA: TGTGCCAGCAGCCAAGACACCGGGACTAGCGGGGTCGAGCAGTACTTC
CDR3 protein: CASSQDTGTSGVEQYF
clone size: .
J gene: TRBJ2-7
V gene: TRBV3-1/TRBV3-2
D gene: TRBD2

CDR3 DNA: TGTGCCAGCTCACCACAGGACAGACTGAATAATGAAAAACTGTTTTTT
CDR3 protein: CASSPQDRLNNEKLFF
clone size: .
J gene: TRBJ1-4
V gene: TRBV18
D gene: .

CDR3 DNA: TGCGCCAGCAGTCTGACAGGGGACCTATACGGCTACACCTTC
CDR3 protein: CASSLTGDLYGYTF
clone size: .
J gene: TRBJ1-2
V gene: TRBV5-1
D gene: TRBD1

CDR3 DNA: TGTGCAAGCGGAGACAGGACGTATGGCTACACCTTC
CDR3 protein: CASGDRTYGYTF
clone size: .
J gene: TRBJ1-2
V gene: TRBV6-5
D gene: .